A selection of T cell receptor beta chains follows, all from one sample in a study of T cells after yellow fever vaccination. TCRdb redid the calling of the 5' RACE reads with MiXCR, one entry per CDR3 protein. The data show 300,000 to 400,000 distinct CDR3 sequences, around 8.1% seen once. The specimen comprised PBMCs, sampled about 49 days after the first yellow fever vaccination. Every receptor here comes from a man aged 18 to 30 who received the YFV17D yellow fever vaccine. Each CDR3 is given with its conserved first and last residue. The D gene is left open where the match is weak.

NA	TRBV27	CASSSYSGANVLTF
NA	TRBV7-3	CASSAPMEDTQYF
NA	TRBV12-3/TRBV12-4	CASSPRTGLRRSPLHF
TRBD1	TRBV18	CASSPVHRDSPYEQYF
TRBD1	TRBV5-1	CASSLRQGSGGYTF
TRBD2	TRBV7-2	CASSLQASGSLYEQYF
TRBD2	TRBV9	CASNGRGSGGIQETQYF
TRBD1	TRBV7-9	CASSQGAADTQYF
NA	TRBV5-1	CASSFPGIGELFF
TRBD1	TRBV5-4	CASSIRDRTPQGTQYF
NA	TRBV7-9	CASSPSNAYEQYF
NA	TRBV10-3	CAIRDGRVSSGNTIYF
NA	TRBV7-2	CASSARNFAGELFF
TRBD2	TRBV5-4	CASSGGLATETQYF
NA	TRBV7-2	CASSQSGTNTGELFF
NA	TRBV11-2	CASSLNPASTDTQYF
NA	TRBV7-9	CASSLELPGANYGYTF
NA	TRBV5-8	CASGPPRANTGELFF
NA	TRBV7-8	CASSLKYASPDNEQFF
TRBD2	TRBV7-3	CASSSGTSVRSSYNEQFF
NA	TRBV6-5	CASSYPASGFDGYTF
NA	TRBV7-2	CASSSGWRTLEAQHF
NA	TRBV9	CASSAAGTPRQYF
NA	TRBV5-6	CASSLLQVYNEQFF
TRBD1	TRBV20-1	CSAQTGDNSPLHF
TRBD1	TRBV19	CASAQGDVYGYTF
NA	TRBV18	CASSPTANRADTEAFF
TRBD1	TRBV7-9	CASSDGWGQSYYGYTF
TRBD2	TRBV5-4	CASSWRLAGGPDTQYF
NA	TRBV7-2	CASSLALDTGELFF
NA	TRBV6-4	CASSDGETGELFF
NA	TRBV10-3	CAIKPGVDNEQFF
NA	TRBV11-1	CASSLSGYKEAFF
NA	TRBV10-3	CATSRRKDEQYF
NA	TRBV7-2	CASSLNFLLNTEAFF
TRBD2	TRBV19	CASSTLAGPYNEQFF
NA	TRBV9	CASSAQRTHEQFF
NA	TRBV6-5	CASSYSGRSPLHF
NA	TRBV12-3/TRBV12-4	CASSLGSRSNQPQHF
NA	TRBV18	CASSPRDGSYNEQFF
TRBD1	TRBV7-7	CASSPDRVNTEAFF
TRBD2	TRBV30	CAWRGLASYEQYF
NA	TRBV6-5	CASSYRVRRGLLIGHEQFF